The 14 T cell receptor beta chains in this list originate from one sample, sequenced in a study of blood T cell repertoires in COVID-19. Assay used: immunoSEQ multiplex PCR; TCRdb lists only in-frame clones, some missing. This table has some 300,000 clones, about 87% appearing once. Sequenced input: peripheral blood. These receptor sequences come from a woman between 45 and 60 years old with COVID-19, enrolled during active disease.

V usage is TRBV7-3 and J usage is TRBJ2-1, with D unclear. The CDR3 loop spans 13 amino acids. Per germline, CDR1 SGHTA and CDR2 FQGTGA. Trimming stripped 1 base from V and 6 bases from J, with 7 bases between. CDR3 DNA: TGTGCCAGCAGCTTAATTACCAGCAATGAGCAGTTCTTC. Amino acids: CASSLITSNEQFF.

The CDR3 sequence is CASSPQRQGIYFLEQYF. In DNA form, the CDR3 reads TGTGCCAGTAGTCCACAGCGACAGGGCATTTATTTCTTGGAGCAGTACTTC. V and J are TRBV19 and TRBJ2-7; 7 nucleotides line up with TRBD1. Unmatched junction bases numbered 20, after V lost 5 bases and J lost 7 bases. Germline V gene sequence: CDR1 LNHDA, CDR2 SQIVND (reference sequence). The CDR3 is 17 residues long. The complete variable domain, with remaining parts taken from reference TRBV19 and TRBJ2-7, reads DGGITQSPKYLFRKEGQNVTLSCEQNLNHDAMYWYRQDPGQGLRLIYYSQIVNDFQKGDIAEGYSVSREKKESFPLTVTSAQKNPTAFYLCASSPQRQGIYFLEQYFGPGTRLTVT.

The table lists this clone with a count of one. V usage is TRBV30 and J usage is TRBJ1-2; 9 bases line up with TRBD1. The CDR3 is made up of 13 amino acids. The trim removed 5 bases at V and 4 bases at J, leaving 5 bases unmatched. Per germline, CDR1 GTSNPN and CDR2 SVGIG (reference sequence). CDR3 amino acids: CAWDRGTLYGYTF. DNA of the CDR3: TGTGCCTGGGACAGGGGGACTCTCTATGGCTACACCTTC.

The chain carries TRBV10-1 and TRBJ1-2; 7 bases are a match to TRBD1. This CDR3 spans 15 amino acids. The V segment lost 4 bases and the J segment 6 bases; nucleotides outside the gene matches: 11. Per the germline V gene, CDR1 is WNHNN and CDR2 is SYGVQD (reference sequence). The CDR3 protein is CASSGTGEIVDGYTF. The CDR3 bases are TGCGCCAGCAGTGGTACAGGGGAAATTGTAGATGGCTACACCTTC.

The chain carries TRBV9 and TRBJ2-7, with 9 bases fitting TRBD1. In germline, CDR1 is SGDLS, CDR2 YYNGEE. With 4 bases clipped from V and 7 bases from J, the junction kept 12 bases outside the gene matches. The CDR3 extends over 15 amino acids. CDR3 loop: CASSPTGQGREEQYF. The CDR3 nucleotides read TGTGCCAGCAGCCCCACGGGACAGGGACGGGAAGAGCAGTACTTC.

The chain joins TRBV4-3 to TRBJ2-1; D gene uncertain. CDR1 and CDR2 (germline): LGHNA, YSLEER. Trimming cost V 0 bases and J 9 bases, with 15 bases left between them. The CDR3 is 15 amino acids. The CDR3 DNA reads as TGCGCCAGCAGCCAAGAAGAGGTGGCTAGTATTGAGCAGTTCTTC. Encoded protein: CASSQEEVASIEQFF.

The chain couples TRBV11-3 to TRBJ2-1; 13 bases agree with TRBD2. V lost 5 bases, J lost 2 bases, and 6 bases stayed unmatched. CDR3 length: 17 amino acids. Germline assignment: CDR1 SGHNT and CDR2 YENEEA. The CDR3 sequence: CASSPRTSGSTYNEQFF. In DNA form, the CDR3 reads TGTGCCAGCAGCCCTCGGACTAGCGGGAGTACCTACAATGAGCAGTTCTTC.

The chain is built from TRBV27 and TRBJ2-5; the D gene is possibly TRBD2 (5 bases). CDR3 length: 14 amino acids. In germline, CDR1 is MNHEY, CDR2 SMNVEV (reference sequence). V lost 2 bases to trimming and J lost 5 bases, with 12 bases between them. CDR3: CASSLRGQFETQYF. CDR3 coding DNA: TGTGCCAGCAGTTTACGCGGGCAGTTTGAGACCCAGTACTTC.

The rearrangement uses TRBV30 and TRBJ1-6, with D uncertain. CDR1 is GTSNPN, CDR2 SVGIG, per germline (reference sequence). V shed 0 bases and J shed 0 bases, with 6 bases lying between them. This CDR3 has 15 amino acids. CDR3 sequence reads: CAWSVMSSYNSPLHF. The CDR3 nucleotides are TGTGCCTGGAGTGTTATGAGCTCCTATAATTCACCCCTCCACTTT.

V and J are TRBV12-2 and TRBJ2-2; TRBD1 is taken as the D call from the table, unchecked against the DNA. TRBV12-2 is labeled a pseudogene. The CDR3 runs to 17 residues. CDR3 loop: CASRLGRDRVNTGELFF. CDR3 sequence (DNA): TGTGCAAGTCGCTTAGGACGGGACAGGGTGAACACCGGGGAGCTGTTTTTT.

This clone was seen a few times. The chain uses TRBV14 and TRBJ2-2, with a tentative D call TRBD2 (6 bases). Trimming pared 4 bases from V and 5 bases from J, leaving 11 bases between. The CDR3 runs to 14 residues. Germline V gene lookup returns CDR1 SGHDN and CDR2 FVKESK. The CDR3, as DNA: TGTGCCAGCAGCCTGGAAGGAGGGACCGGGGAGCTGTTTTTT. Translation gives CASSLEGGTGELFF. The whole variable domain, filled in from reference TRBV14 and TRBJ2-2, reads EAGVTQFPSHSVIEKGQTVTLRCDPISGHDNLYWYRRVMGKEIKFLLHFVKESKQDESGMPNNRFLAERTGGTYSTLKVQPAELEDSGVYFCASSLEGGTGELFFGEGSRLTVL.

This clone is a singleton in its sample. The CDR3 coding sequence is TGTGCCAGAAGCTTAGGGTGCGGGAGTTCCTACAATGAGCAGTTCTTC. Translated: CARSLGCGSSYNEQFF. This chain joins TRBV7-5 and TRBJ2-1; TRBD2, the table's D call, was not compared with the DNA. TRBV7-5 is a pseudogene segment. The CDR3 totals 16 residues.

The rearrangement links TRBV15 to TRBJ2-7; possibly TRBD2 for D (5 bases). The CDR3 runs to 14 residues. From germline, CDR1 is LNHNV and CDR2 YYDKDF (reference sequence). V lost 0 bases, J lost 2 bases, and 8 bases lay in between. CDR3 sequence: CATSRDEGTYEQYF. The CDR3 DNA reads as TGTGCCACCAGCAGAGATGAGGGAACCTACGAGCAGTACTTC.

This rearrangement joins TRBV5-1 to TRBJ2-7, with TRBD1 matching 10 bases. Germline-derived CDR1 and CDR2 are SGHRS and YFSETQ. Losses at the gene ends were 4 bases for V and 7 bases for J; bases not matched to a gene: 11. The CDR3 contains 15 residues. The CDR3 DNA reads TGCGCCAGCAGCCTCCGGGGACAGGGGCTCGGTGAGCAGTACTTC. The encoded protein is CASSLRGQGLGEQYF. The full variable domain, with the rest looked up from reference TRBV5-1 and TRBJ2-7, is KAGVTQTPRYLIKTRGQQVTLSCSPISGHRSVSWYQQTPGQGLQFLFEYFSETQRNKGNFPGRFSGRQFSNSRSEMNVSTLELGDSALYLCASSLRGQGLGEQYFGPGTRLTVT.